This T cell receptor (beta chain) derives from a study of siplizumab effects on memory and regulatory T cells. Overall study results and limits: Few alloreactive clones mapped to unstimulated subsets. Proliferating siplizumab-culture Tregs lacked confirmation of suppressive function.

As concerns this clone: As yet, its antigen is unknown.

The CDR3 covers 15 residues. The germline CDR1 and CDR2 sequences are MNHEY and SVGAGI. The junction had 5 bases not matched to a gene; V was cut back by 4 bases and J by 6 bases. Some 9.4 x 10^4 TCR templates per sample were sequenced. Produced via immunoSEQ multiplex PCR; TCRdb's table is partial and in-frame only. This table has some 97,000 clones, 94% appearing once. Sequencing input: non-Treg CD4+ T cells sorted from blood. The TCR originated in a human donor in good health. The gene calls are TRBV6-5 and TRBJ2-1; TRBD2 aligns across 11 bases. The CDR3 reads CASSWGLAEFNEQFF. CDR3 nucleotides: TGTGCCAGCAGTTGGGGACTAGCGGAGTTCAATGAGCAGTTCTTC.